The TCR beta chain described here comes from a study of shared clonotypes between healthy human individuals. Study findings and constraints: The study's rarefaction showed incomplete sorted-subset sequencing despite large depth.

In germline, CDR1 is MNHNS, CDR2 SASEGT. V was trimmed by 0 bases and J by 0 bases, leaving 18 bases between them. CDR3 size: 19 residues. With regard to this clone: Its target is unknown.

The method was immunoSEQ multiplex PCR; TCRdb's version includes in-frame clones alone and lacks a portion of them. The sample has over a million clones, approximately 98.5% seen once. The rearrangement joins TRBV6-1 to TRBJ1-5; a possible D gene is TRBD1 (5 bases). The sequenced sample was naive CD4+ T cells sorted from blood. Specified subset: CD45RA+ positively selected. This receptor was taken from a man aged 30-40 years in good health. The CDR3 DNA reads TGTGCCAGCAGTGAAGCCCCCGTCGGAGGGGCGAATAGCAATCAGCCCCAGCATTTT. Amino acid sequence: CASSEAPVGGANSNQPQHF.